The present T cell receptor (beta chain) was sequenced within a study of blood T cell repertoires in COVID-19 (dated by TCRdb to between 2020 and 2021). Broadly, across the study: Collaborator samples came from the United States, Italy and Spain and covered acute and convalescent phases of COVID-19. The material from the prospective study consisted of cDNA or gDNA derived from T cells, B-cell-depleted T cells, or PBMCs. The dataset comprised deeply sampled blood TCRbeta repertoires from subjects exposed to, actively infected with, or recovered from COVID-19. The repertoires were made available in a free public database intended to serve as a resource for research on the immune response to SARS-CoV-2. Samples were obtained from the ongoing ImmuneRACE study (first 160 participants) and from approximately 1,200 subjects provided by 6 global collaborators. The sample metadata nearly always contained a de-identified subject ID, COVID-19 status, age in years and sex. Where HLA class I and class II types were available, the types were taken from metadata supplied by the sample provider, not from assay-based typing. What the authors observed across the whole study: The quantity of clinical and demographic metadata differed by source and by participant and was supplied without curation.

The collaborating institutions used their own protocols to collect whole blood in K2EDTA tubes. For TCRbeta analysis, collaborators shipped samples in one of three forms: frozen whole blood, isolated PBMCs, or DNA extracted from either of those sample types. Measured from the cysteine to the phenylalanine, the CDR3 is 16 residues long. Just CDR3 DNA is preserved here, 48 bases in frame from base 1. On this clone: No cognate antigen has been identified for it. Base quality data are lacking; no much larger clone is found one base away.

The immunoSEQ Assay, a bias-controlled multiplex PCR, was used to amplify TCRbeta CDR3 regions from genomic DNA. Turning to the authors' computational methods: Nucleated cell counts per sample were estimated from amplification of reference gene primers within the assay. Sequence reads were collapsed and filtered to measure the absolute abundance of every unique TCRbeta CDR3 rearrangement. For each sample, productive Simpson clonality was calculated as the square root of Simpson's diversity index over productive rearrangements. As stored in TCRdb, this immuneACCESS dataset retains in-frame rearrangements with V and J assigned. A fraction of the clones does not appear; measured against another copy, unresolved V genes explain less than half of the discrepancy, and the remainder lacks a known reason. V, J and clone size reflect that table, while D and trimming were determined from the DNA. A total of approximately 300,000 clones appear in this sample, around four fifths of them only once. Of the sample, roughly 1.3% is held by the ten largest clones.

This chain is built from TRBV21-1 and TRBJ1-5; no DNA check was done on the table's D call, TRBD1. TRBV21-1 is a listed pseudogene. Source material: peripheral blood. The receptor was isolated from a woman between 50 and 59 years old with acute or convalescent COVID-19. The CDR3 protein: CASSSRGRDRYQPQHF. The DNA reads as follows: TGTGCCAGCAGCAGTCGGGGGCGGGACAGATATCAGCCCCAGCATTTT.